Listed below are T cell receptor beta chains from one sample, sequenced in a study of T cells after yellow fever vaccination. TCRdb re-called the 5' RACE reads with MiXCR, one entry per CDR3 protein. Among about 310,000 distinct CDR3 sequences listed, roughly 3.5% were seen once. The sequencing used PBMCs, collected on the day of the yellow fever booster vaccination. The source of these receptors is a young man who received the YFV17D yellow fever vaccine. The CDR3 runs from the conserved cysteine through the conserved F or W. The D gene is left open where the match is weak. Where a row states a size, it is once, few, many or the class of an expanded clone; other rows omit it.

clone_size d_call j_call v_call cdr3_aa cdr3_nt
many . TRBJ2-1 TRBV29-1 CSVEADLAYEQFF TGCAGCGTTGAAGCAGACTTAGCATATGAGCAGTTCTTC
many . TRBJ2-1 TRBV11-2 CASSGDYNEQFF TGTGCCAGCTCGGGCGATTATAATGAGCAGTTCTTC
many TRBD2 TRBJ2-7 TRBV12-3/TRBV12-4 CASSRGLAGGPEQYF TGTGCCAGCAGCCGTGGACTAGCGGGGGGGCCCGAGCAGTACTTC
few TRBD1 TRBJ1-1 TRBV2 CAAGTELMNTEAFF TGTGCCGCGGGGACAGAGCTCATGAACACTGAAGCTTTCTTT
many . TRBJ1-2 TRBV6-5 CASSYNRVNYGYTF TGTGCCAGCAGTTATAACAGGGTTAACTATGGCTACACCTTC
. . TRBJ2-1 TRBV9 CASSGAESYNEQFF TGTGCCAGCAGCGGGGCGGAATCCTACAATGAGCAGTTCTTC
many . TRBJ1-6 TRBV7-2 CASSPDSNSPLHF TGTGCCAGCAGCCCGGACAGTAATTCACCCCTCCACTTT
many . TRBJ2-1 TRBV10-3 CAISELRESYNEQFF TGTGCCATCAGTGAGTTGAGGGAATCCTACAATGAGCAGTTCTTC
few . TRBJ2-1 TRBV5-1 CASSLRGCRACYNEQFF TGCGCCAGCAGCTTGCGGGGTTGTAGGGCTTGTTACAATGAGCAGTTCTTC
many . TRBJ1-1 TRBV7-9 CASSLNPGGGTEAFF TGTGCCAGCAGCTTAAACCCAGGAGGGGGCACTGAAGCTTTCTTT
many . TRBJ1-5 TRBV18 CASSLTENQPQHF TGTGCCAGCTCACTAACCGAGAACCAGCCCCAGCATTTT
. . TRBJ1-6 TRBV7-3 CASSLTPGTTSPLHF TGTGCCAGCAGCTTAACTCCGGGGACGACATCACCCCTCCACTTT
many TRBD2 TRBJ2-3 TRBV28 CASTLAGGGIDTQYF TGTGCCAGCACTCTAGCGGGGGGTGGAATAGATACGCAGTATTTT
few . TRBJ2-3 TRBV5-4 CASRPGGHTDTQYF TGTGCCAGCCGGCCCGGGGGGCACACAGATACGCAGTATTTT
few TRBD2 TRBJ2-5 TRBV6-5 CASSYSSGGGTQYF TGTGCCAGCAGTTACTCTAGCGGGGGAGGGACCCAGTACTTC
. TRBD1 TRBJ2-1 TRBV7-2 CASSSRQGTYNEQFF TGTGCCAGCAGCTCACGACAGGGAACCTACAATGAGCAGTTCTTC
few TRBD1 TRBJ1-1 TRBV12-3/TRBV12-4 CASRYTGGGIEAFF TGTGCCAGCAGGTACACAGGGGGCGGGATTGAAGCTTTCTTT
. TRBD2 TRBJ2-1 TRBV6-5 CASSYLGLSNEQFF TGTGCCAGCAGTTACCTGGGACTATCCAATGAGCAGTTCTTC
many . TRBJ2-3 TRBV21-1 CASSSRDRGQSADTQYF TGTGCCAGCAGCTCGCGGGACAGGGGGCAATCGGCAGATACGCAGTATTTT
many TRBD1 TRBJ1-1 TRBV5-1 CASSAVQGDTEAFF TGCGCCAGCAGCGCTGTTCAGGGGGACACTGAAGCTTTCTTT
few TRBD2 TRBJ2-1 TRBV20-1 CMARGGTNNEQFF TGCATGGCCCGCGGGGGGACCAACAATGAGCAGTTCTTC
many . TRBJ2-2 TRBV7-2 CASSGQGGDGELFF TGTGCCAGCAGCGGACAGGGAGGGGACGGGGAGCTGTTTTTT
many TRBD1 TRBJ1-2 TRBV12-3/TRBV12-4 CASSLHLTGIAYGYTF TGTGCCAGCAGTTTACACCTGACAGGGATAGCCTATGGCTACACCTTC
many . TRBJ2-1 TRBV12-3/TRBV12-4 CASSSGKGRNEQFF TGTGCCAGCAGTTCAGGGAAGGGTCGGAATGAGCAGTTCTTC
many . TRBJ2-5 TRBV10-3 CAIRGTPAGETQYF TGTGCCATCAGAGGGACTCCGGCTGGGGAGACCCAGTACTTC
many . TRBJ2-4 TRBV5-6 CASSLQGSGKNIQYF TGTGCCAGCAGCTTGCAAGGGTCGGGCAAAAACATTCAGTACTTC
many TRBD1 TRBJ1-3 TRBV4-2 CASSPTGVEGNTIYF TGTGCCAGCAGCCCCACAGGGGTGGAAGGAAACACCATATATTTT
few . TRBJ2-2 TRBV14 CASSQVSGYTGELFF TGTGCCAGCAGCCAAGTTTCAGGTTATACCGGGGAGCTGTTTTTT
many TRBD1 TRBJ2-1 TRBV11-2 CASSPIHRGMYNEQFF TGTGCCAGCAGCCCCATCCACAGGGGGATGTACAATGAGCAGTTCTTC
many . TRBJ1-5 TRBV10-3 CAIRSPDQPQHF TGTGCCATCAGATCCCCAGATCAGCCCCAGCATTTT